The 16 T cell receptor beta chains below were found in one sample sequenced in a study of blood T cell repertoires in COVID-19. The method was immunoSEQ multiplex PCR; TCRdb's version includes in-frame clones alone and lacks a portion of them. The sample has roughly 100,000 clones; 81% are singletons. Material for sequencing was peripheral blood. Receptors originate from a man older than 75 with acute or convalescent COVID-19.

V is TRBV2 and J is TRBJ1-5; 8 nucleotides line up with TRBD1. The CDR3 totals 16 residues. The germline CDR1 and CDR2 sequences are SNHLY and FYNNEI. The J segment lost 0 bases and the V segment lost 5 bases, leaving 6 bases of the junction unmatched. The CDR3 is CASSLQGVYSNQPQHF. The CDR3 coding sequence is TGTGCCAGCAGTCTACAGGGGGTTTATAGCAATCAGCCCCAGCATTTT.

The chain carries TRBV7-9 and TRBJ1-1; D is ambiguous. The CDR3 loop spans 12 amino acids. Deletions cut 4 bases from V and 4 bases from J, with 7 bases between. Germline V CDR1 and CDR2: SEHNR, FQNEAQ (reference sequence). CDR3: CASSSSGTEAFF. The CDR3 DNA reads as TGTGCCAGCAGCTCTTCGGGCACTGAAGCTTTCTTT.

This clone was recorded once. V usage is TRBV14 and J usage is TRBJ2-1; 10 nucleotides agree with TRBD2. This CDR3 contains 16 residues. After removal of 0 bases from V and 9 bases from J, the junction contained 8 bases not matched to a gene. Germline V lookup: CDR1 SGHDN, CDR2 FVKESK. The CDR3 reads CASSQDLSSGRREQFF. For the CDR3, the DNA is TGTGCCAGCAGCCAAGATCTGAGTAGCGGGAGGCGTGAGCAGTTCTTC.

The rearrangement links TRBV5-1 to TRBJ2-7, with D possibly being TRBD2 (5 bases). Per the germline V gene, CDR1 is SGHRS and CDR2 is YFSETQ. This CDR3 has 14 amino acids. V was trimmed by 2 bases and J by 1 base, leaving 10 bases between them. The CDR3 protein is CASSLERQSYEQYF. CDR3 DNA sequence: TGCGCCAGCAGCTTAGAGCGGCAGTCCTACGAGCAGTACTTC. Combining the CDR3 with reference TRBV5-1 and TRBJ2-7 gives the whole variable domain KAGVTQTPRYLIKTRGQQVTLSCSPISGHRSVSWYQQTPGQGLQFLFEYFSETQRNKGNFPGRFSGRQFSNSRSEMNVSTLELGDSALYLCASSLERQSYEQYFGPGTRLTVT.

The chain uses TRBV10-3 and TRBJ1-4; D call uncertain. This CDR3 region has 14 residues. V lost 4 bases, J lost 6 bases, and 12 bases lay in between. The germline V gene encodes CDR1 ENHRY and CDR2 SYGVKD. CDR3 amino acids: CAISASPGYEKLFF. The CDR3 DNA sequence: TGTGCCATCAGTGCCTCCCCGGGATATGAAAAACTGTTTTTT.

This chain links TRBV27 with TRBJ2-1; 11 bases are shared with TRBD2. Germline V gene data show CDR1 as MNHEY and CDR2 as SMNVEV (reference sequence). The CDR3 length is 17 residues. Trimming cost V 4 bases and J 7 bases; bases outside gene matches: 12. The CDR3 nucleotides are TGTGCCAGCAGTTCGGGTATAGGGCTAGCGGGAGGAAATGAGCAGTTCTTC. It translates to CASSSGIGLAGGNEQFF.

V is TRBV11-2 and J is TRBJ2-7; tentative D call: TRBD2 (5 bases). The germline V gene encodes CDR1 SGHAT and CDR2 FQNNGV. V was pared by 1 base and J by 3 bases, with 10 bases between. The CDR3 length is 14 residues. The CDR3 protein is CASSLVDDYYEQYF. The CDR3 coding sequence is TGTGCCAGCAGCTTAGTGGATGACTACTACGAGCAGTACTTC. Full variable domain (missing parts from reference TRBV11-2 and TRBJ2-7): EAGVAQSPRYKIIEKRQSVAFWCNPISGHATLYWYQQILGQGPKLLIQFQNNGVVDDSQLPKDRFSAERLKGVDSTLKIQPAKLEDSAVYLCASSLVDDYYEQYFGPGTRLTVT.

The chain combines TRBV5-1 with TRBJ1-5; D remains ambiguous. V lost 4 bases, J lost 1 base, and 6 bases lay in between. The germline CDR1 and CDR2 sequences are SGHRS and YFSETQ. The CDR3 has 13 amino acids. CDR3 sequence: CASSEQSNQPQHF. CDR3 DNA: TGCGCCAGCAGCGAACAGAGCAATCAGCCCCAGCATTTT.

V usage is TRBV11-1 and J usage is TRBJ2-5, with 7 bases identical to TRBD2. Germline trimming cut 6 bases from V and 2 bases from J; bases unmatched to any gene: 9. The length of the CDR3 is 15 residues. The germline V gene has CDR1 SGHAT and CDR2 FQDESV (reference sequence). CDR3 protein: CASSSKAGMQETQYF. For the CDR3, the DNA is TGTGCCAGCAGTTCTAAAGCGGGAATGCAAGAGACCCAGTACTTC. The full variable domain, with the rest looked up from reference TRBV11-1 and TRBJ2-5, is EAEVAQSPRYKITEKSQAVAFWCDPISGHATLYWYRQILGQGPELLVQFQDESVVDDSQLPKDRFSAERLKGVDSTLKIQPAELGDSAMYLCASSSKAGMQETQYFGPGTRLLVL.

The rearrangement links TRBV15 to TRBJ1-2; D gene uncertain. V dropped 0 bases and J dropped 1 base, with 6 bases sitting between them. Germline values: CDR1 LNHNV, CDR2 YYDKDF (reference sequence). This CDR3 has 14 residues. In DNA, the CDR3 is TGTGCCACCAGCAGAGATCTGTTTAACTATGGCTACACCTTC. As protein: CATSRDLFNYGYTF.

CDR3 sequence (DNA): TGTGCCTGGAGTCTTCGTTACAGGGGTGGAGGCACAGATACGCAGTATTTT. Encoded protein: CAWSLRYRGGGTDTQYF. The chain carries TRBV30 and TRBJ2-3; the match to TRBD1 covers 7 bases. The J segment lost 1 base and the V segment lost 2 bases, leaving 12 bases of the junction unmatched. Germline V lookup: CDR1 GTSNPN, CDR2 SVGIG (reference sequence). The CDR3 sequence is 17 residues long. Complete variable domain (other parts from reference TRBV30 and TRBJ2-3): SQTIHQWPATLVQPVGSPLSLECTVEGTSNPNLYWYRQAAGRGLQLLFYSVGIGQISSEVPQNLSASRPQDRQFILSSKKLLLSDSGFYLCAWSLRYRGGGTDTQYFGPGTRLTVL.

This clone was recorded a few times. This rearrangement joins TRBV4-2 to TRBJ1-2; D may be TRBD1 (5 bases). CDR3 length equals 14 residues. Looked up from germline, CDR1 is LGHNA and CDR2 is YNFKEQ. The V end was cut by 0 bases, the J end by 4 bases, with 9 bases between. The CDR3: CASSQDTGGYGYTF. CDR3 nucleotides: TGTGCCAGCAGCCAAGATACGGGGGGCTATGGCTACACCTTC.

The V and J genes are TRBV5-1 and TRBJ2-7; 10 nucleotides match TRBD2. The length of the CDR3 is 14 residues. Germline V CDR1 and CDR2: SGHRS, YFSETQ. The V segment lost 5 bases and the J segment 0 bases; nucleotides outside the gene matches: 2. CDR3 amino acids: CASRGTSDSYEQYF. In DNA, the CDR3 is TGCGCCAGCAGAGGGACTAGCGACTCCTACGAGCAGTACTTC.

CDR3 bases: TGTGCCAGCTCACCCAGCGGGGGGGACTACAATGAGCAGTTCTTC. This codes for CASSPSGGDYNEQFF. This sequence joins TRBV18 and TRBJ2-1, with 10 bases that match TRBD2. Germline CDR1 is KGHSH and CDR2 is LQKENI. The trim removed 3 bases at V and 3 bases at J, leaving 2 bases unmatched. The CDR3 has 15 amino acids.

The genes are TRBV3-1 (or the pseudogene TRBV3-2) and TRBJ1-6; D perhaps matches TRBD1 (6 bases). Trimming shortened V by 1 base and J by 7 bases, and 11 bases separated the two germline ends. Germline V gene lookup returns CDR1 LGHDT and CDR2 YNNKEL (reference sequence). The CDR3 is made up of 15 amino acids. The CDR3 DNA reads TGTGCCAGCAGCCAAGTGGGGGGGGGCAATTCACCCCTCCACTTT. Protein: CASSQVGGGNSPLHF.

The rearrangement uses TRBV5-1 and TRBJ2-6; D perhaps matches TRBD2 (5 bases). The CDR3 has 15 residues. Trimming removed 6 bases from V and 0 bases from J, with 10 bases in between. Germline lookup yields CDR1 SGHRS and CDR2 YFSETQ. The DNA of the CDR3 is TGCGCCAGCACTCCGGGGTTCTCTGGGGCCAACGTCCTGACTTTC. Translated, it gives CASTPGFSGANVLTF.